These 20 T cell receptor beta chains were sequenced from one sample in a study of siplizumab effects on memory and regulatory T cells. Produced via immunoSEQ multiplex PCR; TCRdb's table is partial and in-frame only. Here the sample spans roughly 93,000 clones, just under 95% being singletons. The sample consisted of non-Treg CD4+ T cells sorted from blood. These receptors originate from a human donor in good health.

This clone was observed once. The rearrangement joins TRBV29-1 to TRBJ2-1, with D possibly being TRBD2 (6 bases). Germline CDR1 is SQVTM and CDR2 is ANQGSEA. The V end was cut by 4 bases, the J end by 0 bases, with 13 bases between. This CDR3 is 15 amino acids long. The CDR3 loop is CSVGERASSYNEQFF. CDR3 DNA: TGCAGCGTTGGTGAGCGGGCGAGCTCCTACAATGAGCAGTTCTTC.

The V call is TRBV27, the J call TRBJ2-7; D uncertain. Between the trimmed V and J ends, which lost 3 bases and 2 bases, there was a span of 14 bases. This CDR3 has 15 amino acids. Germline V lookup: CDR1 MNHEY, CDR2 SMNVEV (reference sequence). The CDR3: CASSFTRVTTYEQYF. Written as DNA, the CDR3 is TGTGCCAGCAGTTTTACTCGAGTGACCACCTACGAGCAGTACTTC.

CDR3 DNA sequence: TGTGCCAGCAGCTTGACGGGGAGGGGGAATGAGCAGTTCTTC. It codes for CASSLTGRGNEQFF. The V and J genes are TRBV5-4 and TRBJ2-1, with TRBD2 as a possible D gene (7 bases). Trimming took 1 base from V and 7 from J, leaving 12 bases between them. The CDR3 is 14 residues long. The germline gives CDR1 SGHNT, CDR2 YYREEE (reference sequence).

The chain is built from TRBV14 and TRBJ2-7; D ambiguous. The CDR3 loop spans 12 amino acids. Trimming shortened V by 3 bases and J by 7 bases, and 10 bases separated the two germline ends. Per the germline V gene, CDR1 is SGHDN and CDR2 is FVKESK. The CDR3 sequence is CASSHPGGEQYF. The DNA of the CDR3 is TGTGCCAGCAGCCACCCTGGTGGAGAGCAGTACTTC.

This clone was seen once. The genes are TRBV19 and TRBJ2-5; 11 bases are shared with TRBD2. This CDR3 region has 15 residues. The J segment lost 1 base and the V segment lost 6 bases, leaving 4 bases of the junction unmatched. In germline, CDR1 is LNHDA, CDR2 SQIVND (reference sequence). CDR3 residues: CASRRLAGGQETQYF. Written as DNA, the CDR3 is TGTGCCAGTAGAAGGCTAGCGGGAGGCCAAGAGACCCAGTACTTC.

The V and J genes are TRBV11-2 and TRBJ2-3; possibly TRBD1 for D (6 bases). V lost 5 bases to trimming and J lost 3 bases, with 18 bases between them. CDR1 SGHAT and CDR2 FQNNGV come from the germline V gene. CDR3 length: 16 residues. CDR3 amino acids: CASSPRGAGVTDTQYF. The DNA for the CDR3 is TGTGCCAGCAGCCCCAGGGGCGCGGGTGTGACAGATACGCAGTATTTT.

The gene calls are TRBV4-1 and TRBJ1-5; 10 bases fit TRBD1. J gave up 7 bases and V 6 bases, and 3 bases lay outside the gene matches. CDR1 is MGHRA, CDR2 YSYEKL, per germline. The CDR3 is made up of 13 amino acids. The CDR3 sequence is CASSRDRGQPQHF. As DNA, the CDR3 is TGCGCCAGCAGTCGGGACAGGGGCCAGCCCCAGCATTTT.

The V call is TRBV7-9, the J call TRBJ1-2; D might be TRBD1 (6 bases). CDR3 size: 11 residues. Per germline, CDR1 SEHNR and CDR2 FQNEAQ (reference sequence). The V gene lost 4 bases and the J gene lost 10 bases, with 10 bases spanning the gap. CDR3 in DNA: TGTGCCAGCAGCTCCGGACAGCTCTACACCTTC. Its protein is CASSSGQLYTF.

The genes are TRBV19 and TRBJ2-7; TRBD1 matches 9 bases. Losses at the gene ends were 10 bases for V and 6 bases for J; bases not matched to a gene: 7. Germline V gives CDR1 LNHDA, CDR2 SQIVND (reference sequence). The length of the CDR3 is 12 residues. In DNA, the CDR3 is TGTGCCACCTGGGACAGGGTAGCCGAGCAGTACTTC. This codes for CATWDRVAEQYF.

The rearrangement links TRBV4-2 to TRBJ2-1, with 9 positions matching TRBD2. The CDR3 is made up of 15 amino acids. The germline CDR1 and CDR2 sequences are LGHNA and YNFKEQ. J gave up 7 bases and V 0 bases, and 4 bases lay outside the gene matches. The CDR3 loop is CASSQDILAGNEQFF. CDR3 coding DNA: TGTGCCAGCAGCCAAGATATTCTAGCGGGGAATGAGCAGTTCTTC.

CDR3 amino acids: CASRSTRANYEQYF. CDR3 nucleotides: TGTGCCAGCAGGTCGACCCGGGCGAACTACGAGCAGTACTTC. The chain employs TRBV7-8 and TRBJ2-7, with no clear D. This CDR3 contains 14 residues. The V end lost 6 bases, the J end lost 3 bases, and 15 bases lay between the germline ends. Germline values: CDR1 SGHVS, CDR2 FQNEAQ.

The chain recombines TRBV7-3 with TRBJ2-1, with 7 bases fitting TRBD1. J gave up 6 bases and V 3 bases, and 2 bases lay outside the gene matches. Germline lookup yields CDR1 SGHTA and CDR2 FQGTGA. This CDR3 is built from 13 residues. DNA of the CDR3: TGTGCCAGCAGCTTGGGACAGCCCAATGAGCAGTTCTTC. It codes for CASSLGQPNEQFF. Complete variable domain (other parts from reference TRBV7-3 and TRBJ2-1): GAGVSQTPSNKVTEKGKYVELRCDPISGHTALYWYRQSLGQGPEFLIYFQGTGAADDSGLPNDRFFAVRPEGSVSTLKIQRTERGDSAVYLCASSLGQPNEQFFGPGTRLTVL.

The chain couples TRBV5-1 to TRBJ2-3; TRBD2 matches 8 bases. Germline V gene data show CDR1 as SGHRS and CDR2 as YFSETQ. V was clipped by 4 bases and J by 4 bases; unmatched bases: 17. CDR3 length: 18 residues. Written as DNA, the CDR3 is TGCGCCAGCAGCCCTTGGCTTAAGACTAGCGTAGGGGCAGATACGCAGTATTTT. Amino acids: CASSPWLKTSVGADTQYF.

V gene TRBV2 combines with J gene TRBJ1-4; TRBD1 might be the D (5 bases). Germline-derived CDR1 and CDR2 are SNHLY and FYNNEI. Trimming stripped 5 bases from V and 8 bases from J, with 18 bases between. The CDR3 extends over 15 amino acids. The CDR3, as DNA: TGTGCCAGCAGTTTGACCGGGACTCCGAGGGAAAAACTGTTTTTT. Protein product: CASSLTGTPREKLFF.

The chain couples TRBV18 to TRBJ2-7, with 9 bases matching TRBD1. This CDR3 region has 16 residues. Losses at the gene ends were 0 bases for V and 5 bases for J; bases not matched to a gene: 8. Germline CDR1 is KGHSH and CDR2 is LQKENI. CDR3 loop: CASSPPGTGIGDEQYF. The CDR3 nucleotides read TGTGCCAGCTCACCACCCGGGACAGGGATAGGTGACGAGCAGTACTTC. The full variable domain, rest sourced from reference TRBV18 and TRBJ2-7, is NAGVMQNPRHLVRRRGQEARLRCSPMKGHSHVYWYRQLPEEGLKFMVYLQKENIIDESGMPKERFSAEFPKEGPSILRIQQVVRGDSAAYFCASSPPGTGIGDEQYFGPGTRLTVT.

The chain combines TRBV18 with TRBJ1-1; tentative D call: TRBD1 (6 bases). The germline gives CDR1 KGHSH, CDR2 LQKENI. The CDR3 has 16 residues. Trimming took off 3 bases at V and 4 bases at J, with 18 bases between the two ends. The chain's CDR3 is CASSPGGRAFFTEAFF. Written as DNA, the CDR3 is TGTGCCAGCTCACCGGGGGGCCGCGCCTTTTTCACTGAAGCTTTCTTT.

The chain links TRBV5-1 to TRBJ2-1; 8 bases are a match to TRBD1. J was trimmed by 3 bases and V by 4 bases; bases with no gene match: 3. Germline V lookup: CDR1 SGHRS, CDR2 YFSETQ. The length of the CDR3 is 14 residues. The CDR3 bases are TGCGCCAGCAGCCCGGGACAGGTCTACAATGAGCAGTTCTTC. Translation gives CASSPGQVYNEQFF.

This clone was observed a single time. The chain combines TRBV6-6 with TRBJ1-1; 8 bases fit TRBD1. This CDR3 is built from 14 residues. The V gene end was trimmed by 7 bases and the J gene end by 0 bases; junction bases not matched to a gene: 4. Germline loops: CDR1 MNHNY, CDR2 SVGAGI (reference sequence). CDR3 sequence (DNA): TGTGCCAGCAACCGACAGGGGTTGAACACTGAAGCTTTCTTT. Its protein product is CASNRQGLNTEAFF.

This clone was counted a single time. The chain has TRBV18 and TRBJ2-1; 13 bases match TRBD2. V gave up 2 bases and J gave up 1 base; unmatched junction bases: 5. Germline V gives CDR1 KGHSH, CDR2 LQKENI. The CDR3 consists of 18 residues. CDR3 in DNA: TGTGCCAGCTCACCAGGGACTAGCGGGATGGGATCCTACAATGAGCAGTTCTTC. Its translation is CASSPGTSGMGSYNEQFF.

The chain links TRBV5-6 to TRBJ2-2; perhaps TRBD1 as D (6 bases). The CDR3 sequence is 17 residues long. Trimming shortened V by 4 bases and J by 1 base, and 17 bases separated the two germline ends. In germline, CDR1 is SGHDT, CDR2 YYEEEE. The CDR3 loop is CASSLRVGALNTGELFF. CDR3 DNA sequence: TGTGCCAGCAGCCTCAGAGTGGGGGCCTTGAACACCGGGGAGCTGTTTTTT.